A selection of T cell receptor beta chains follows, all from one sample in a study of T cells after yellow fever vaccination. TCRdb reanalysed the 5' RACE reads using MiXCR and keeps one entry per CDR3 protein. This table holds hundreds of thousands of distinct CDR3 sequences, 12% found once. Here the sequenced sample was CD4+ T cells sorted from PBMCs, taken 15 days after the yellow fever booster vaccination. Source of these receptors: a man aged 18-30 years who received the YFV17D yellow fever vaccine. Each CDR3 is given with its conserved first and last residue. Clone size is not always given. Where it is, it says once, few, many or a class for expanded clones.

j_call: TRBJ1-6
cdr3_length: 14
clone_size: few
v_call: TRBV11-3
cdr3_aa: CASSLKSGINPLHF

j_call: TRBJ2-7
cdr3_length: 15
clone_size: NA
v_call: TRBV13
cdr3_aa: CASSLRLTGYDEQYF

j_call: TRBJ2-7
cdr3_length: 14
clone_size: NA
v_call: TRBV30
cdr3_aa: CAWNEDSLSYEQYF

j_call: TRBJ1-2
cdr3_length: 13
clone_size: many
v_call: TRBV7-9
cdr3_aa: CASSSQRNYGYTF

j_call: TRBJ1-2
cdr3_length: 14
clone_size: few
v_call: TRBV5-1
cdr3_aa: CASSLVTGTYGYTF

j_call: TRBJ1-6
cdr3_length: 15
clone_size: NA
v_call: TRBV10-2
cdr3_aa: CASSGPGLSNSPLHF

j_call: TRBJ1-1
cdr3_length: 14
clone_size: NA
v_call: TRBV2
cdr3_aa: CASTSETGGVEAFF

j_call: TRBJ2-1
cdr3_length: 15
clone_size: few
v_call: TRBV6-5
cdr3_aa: CASSYRRTGYNEQFF

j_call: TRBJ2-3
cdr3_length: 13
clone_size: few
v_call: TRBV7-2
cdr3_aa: CASCPVGTDTQYF

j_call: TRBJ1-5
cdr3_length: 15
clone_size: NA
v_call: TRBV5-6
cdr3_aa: CASSFAGTLNQPQHF

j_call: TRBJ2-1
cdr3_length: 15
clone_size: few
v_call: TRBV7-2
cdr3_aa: CASSSLAGTYNEQFF

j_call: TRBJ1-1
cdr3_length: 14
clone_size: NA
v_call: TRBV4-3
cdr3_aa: CASSQRGQESEAFF

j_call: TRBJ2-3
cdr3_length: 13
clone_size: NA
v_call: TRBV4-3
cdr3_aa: CASSQDREDTQYF

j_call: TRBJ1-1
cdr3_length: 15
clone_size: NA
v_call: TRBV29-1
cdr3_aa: CSVVHLPLMNTEAFF

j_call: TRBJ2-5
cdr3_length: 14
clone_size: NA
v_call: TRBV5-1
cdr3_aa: CASSWQTGQETQYF

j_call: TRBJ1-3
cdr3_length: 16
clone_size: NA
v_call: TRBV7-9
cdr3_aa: CASSPIGGAAGNTIYF

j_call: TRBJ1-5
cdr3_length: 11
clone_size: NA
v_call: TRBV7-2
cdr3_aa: CASSLTGSQHF

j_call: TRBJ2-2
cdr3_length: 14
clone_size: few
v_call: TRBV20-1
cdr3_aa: CSARRLAGGGELFF

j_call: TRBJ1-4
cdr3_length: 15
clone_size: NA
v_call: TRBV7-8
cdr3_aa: CASSRRGSTNEKLFF

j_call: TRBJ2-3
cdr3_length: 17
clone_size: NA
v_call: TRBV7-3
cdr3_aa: CASSLSIWGAATDTQYF